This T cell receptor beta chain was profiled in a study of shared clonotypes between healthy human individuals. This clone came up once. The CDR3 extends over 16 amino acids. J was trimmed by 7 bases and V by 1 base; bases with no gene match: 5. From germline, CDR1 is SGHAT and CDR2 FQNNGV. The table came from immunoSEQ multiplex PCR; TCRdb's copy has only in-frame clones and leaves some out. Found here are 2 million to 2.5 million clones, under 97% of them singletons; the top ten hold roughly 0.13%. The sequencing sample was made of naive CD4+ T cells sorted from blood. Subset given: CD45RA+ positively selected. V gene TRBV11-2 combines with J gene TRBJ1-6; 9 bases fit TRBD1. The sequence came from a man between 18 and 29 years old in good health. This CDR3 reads CASSLGGTGRNSPLHF. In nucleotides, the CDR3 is TGTGCCAGCAGCTTAGGGGGGACAGGGCGGAATTCACCCCTCCACTTT.